Shown below are 13 T cell receptor beta chains from a single sample sequenced in a study of blood T cells in healthy people across ages. Then a second PCR, running roughly 6 to 12 cycles, was carried out with a sample-barcoded 5' primer and a J-beta primer mix. TCRdb ran MiXCR on the 5' RACE reads and lists one entry per CDR3 protein. The repertoire includes fewer than 600,000 distinct CDR3 sequences, around a quarter of them detected once, and about 3.9% sits in the top ten. This same sample was also part of a study on T cells of mothers and their children.

The sample was blood. The receptors were gathered from a boy aged 2 to 9 in good health.

The chain combines TRBV5-1 with TRBJ2-7; D is perhaps TRBD1 (6 bases). Germline assignment: CDR1 SGHRS and CDR2 YFSETQ. Trimming removed 0 bases at V and 2 bases at J, with 12 bases between. This CDR3 comprises 15 residues. CDR3 bases: TGCGCCAGCAGCTTGGGGGGGCCCCCACCCTACGAGCAGTACTTC. Its protein is CASSLGGPPPYEQYF. The full variable domain, completed using reference TRBV5-1 and TRBJ2-7, is KAGVTQTPRYLIKTRGQQVTLSCSPISGHRSVSWYQQTPGQGLQFLFEYFSETQRNKGNFPGRFSGRQFSNSRSEMNVSTLELGDSALYLCASSLGGPPPYEQYFGPGTRLTVT.

The table lists this clonotype with a count of one. The gene calls are TRBV5-1 and TRBJ2-7, with D hard to call. CDR1 and CDR2 (germline): SGHRS, YFSETQ. Trimming cost V 1 base and J 2 bases, with 10 bases left between them. This CDR3 region has 14 residues. The chain's CDR3 is CASSLNGQPYEQYF. The CDR3 DNA is TGCGCCAGCAGCTTGAACGGGCAGCCCTACGAGCAGTACTTC.

This clonotype has more than one count but fewer than ten. The CDR3 here is CASSLRGEQTQYF. In DNA form, the CDR3 reads TGTGCCAGCAGCCTAAGGGGGGAACAGACGCAGTATTTT. The chain recombines TRBV3-1 with TRBJ2-3; D is tentatively TRBD1 or TRBD2 (6 bases each). Germline loops: CDR1 LGHDT, CDR2 YNNKEL (reference sequence). Trimming pared 4 bases from V and 9 bases from J, leaving 14 bases between. The CDR3 is 13 amino acids.

This clonotype was observed many times. The chain recombines TRBV9 with TRBJ1-1; D unresolved. From germline, CDR1 is SGDLS and CDR2 YYNGEE. V lost 0 bases, J lost 3 bases, and 3 bases lay in between. The CDR3 spans 12 residues. For the CDR3, the DNA is TGTGCCAGCAGCGTAGGTGACACTGAAGCTTTCTTT. As protein: CASSVGDTEAFF.

The J gene is TRBJ2-3, the V gene TRBV7-8; D is perhaps TRBD1 or TRBD2 (5 bases each). V lost 2 bases, J lost 11 bases, and 11 bases lay in between. The CDR3 is 12 amino acids. Germline values: CDR1 SGHVS, CDR2 FQNEAQ. CDR3 sequence (DNA): TGTGCCAGCAGCTTATTACGGGACGAGCAGTATTTT. It is translated as CASSLLRDEQYF. Based on the CDR3 plus reference TRBV7-8 and TRBJ2-3, the full variable domain is GAGVSQSPRYKVAKRGQDVALRCDPISGHVSLFWYQQALGQGPEFLTYFQNEAQLDKSGLPSDRFFAERPEGSVSTLKIQRTQQEDSAVYLCASSLLRDEQYFGPGTRLTVL.

The chain uses TRBV7-9 and TRBJ2-2; D may be TRBD1 (6 bases). The ends were cut back, 6 bases at V and 5 bases at J, with 13 bases in the middle. CDR1 is SEHNR and CDR2 is FQNEAQ in the germline V gene (reference sequence). The CDR3 length is 14 residues. In DNA form, the CDR3 reads TGTGCCAGCAGGCCCGGACAGAGAACCGGGGAGCTGTTTTTT. Its protein product is CASRPGQRTGELFF.

The rearrangement links TRBV6-5 to TRBJ2-3; weak D call: TRBD2 (6 bases). Trimming removed 0 bases from V and 5 bases from J, with 27 bases in between. CDR3 length: 20 residues. Germline CDR1 reads MNHEY; CDR2 reads SVGAGI. The CDR3 nucleotides are TGTGCCAGCAGTTACTCGTTGTTCCCGTCGGAGCTGGGAGGAAAAGATACGCAGTATTTT. Amino acid sequence: CASSYSLFPSELGGKDTQYF.

V usage is TRBV12-3 or TRBV12-4 and J usage is TRBJ1-2; TRBD1 matches at 9 bases. J was trimmed by 8 bases and V by 5 bases; bases with no gene match: 6. There are 13 residues in the CDR3. The CDR3 sequence: CASSTQGARGYTF. The CDR3 nucleotides are TGTGCCAGCAGTACACAGGGGGCGCGAGGCTACACCTTC.

Regarding this clonotype: The junction departs from germline at one end; a sequencing error may be responsible. The rearrangement links TRBV7-9 to TRBJ2-5, with 10 bases matching TRBD2. Per the germline V gene, CDR1 is SEHNR and CDR2 is FQNEAQ (reference sequence). The CDR3 has 16 amino acids. CDR3 amino acids: CAGSLALAGVVETQYF. CDR3 DNA: TGTGCCGGCAGCTTAGCCCTAGCGGGAGTGGTTGAGACCCAGTACTTC.

V is TRBV5-1 and J is TRBJ2-1, with unresolved D. V was clipped by 0 bases and J by 0 bases, with 7 bases between them. The CDR3 covers 15 residues. Germline V gene data show CDR1 as SGHRS and CDR2 as YFSETQ. The CDR3 here is CASSLGRISYNEQFF. CDR3 nucleotide sequence: TGCGCCAGCAGCTTGGGCAGAATCTCCTACAATGAGCAGTTCTTC.

This chain connects TRBV9 to TRBJ2-5, with D possibly matching TRBD1 (7 bases). The J call is uncertain, as TRBJ2-7 better fits the DNA end. The germline V gene has CDR1 SGDLS and CDR2 YYNGEE. This CDR3 is 14 amino acids long. CDR3 bases: TGTGCCAGCAGCGTAGAGCCAGGGGGGAGCGAGCAGTACTTC. Protein sequence: CASSVEPGGSEQYF.

This clonotype appeared a few times. CDR3 region: CSAKITANEKLFF. CDR3 nucleotide sequence: TGCAGTGCTAAGATTACGGCTAATGAAAAACTGTTTTTT. The gene calls are TRBV20-1 and TRBJ1-4; D gene unclear. CDR3 length: 13 residues. CDR1 and CDR2 (germline): DFQATT, SNEGSKA (reference sequence). V was cut by 4 bases and J by 3 bases, with 9 bases left in between.

The genes are TRBV29-1 and TRBJ2-3, with D possibly called TRBD1 or TRBD2 (5 bases each). CDR1 is SQVTM, CDR2 ANQGSEA, per germline. CDR3 length equals 13 residues. V was pared by 1 base and J by 1 base, with 6 bases between. Here the CDR3 DNA reads TGCAGCGTTGAAGGGGACGGCACAGATACGCAGTATTTT. Translation gives CSVEGDGTDTQYF.